Listed below are T cell receptor beta chains from one sample, sequenced in a study of blood T cells in healthy people across ages. TCRdb reprocessed the 5' RACE reads with MiXCR, giving one entry per CDR3 protein. The top ten hold less than 15% of the sample, which has about 1.1 million distinct CDR3 sequences, 35% to 45% seen once. Input material: blood. Every receptor here comes from a man aged 18 to 30 in good health. Both conserved end residues are trimmed from each CDR3. The order of the fields is CDR3 protein, CDR3 length, V gene.

cdr3_aa: ASSPGRGDEAF; cdr3_length: 11; v_call: TRBV3-1
cdr3_aa: ASSKDRGSDSNQPQH; cdr3_length: 15; v_call: TRBV5-1
cdr3_aa: ASSVTGFNEQF; cdr3_length: 11; v_call: TRBV2
cdr3_aa: TSSLVWGLNSDTQY; cdr3_length: 14; v_call: TRBV12-3/TRBV12-4
cdr3_aa: SVTPTTDTQY; cdr3_length: 10; v_call: TRBV29-1
cdr3_aa: ASSLVAGTGPNYGYT; cdr3_length: 15; v_call: TRBV27
cdr3_aa: ASSYGGVSY; cdr3_length: 9; v_call: TRBV5-1
cdr3_aa: SVTGTQSYEQY; cdr3_length: 11; v_call: TRBV29-1
cdr3_aa: ASTSQERAGELF; cdr3_length: 12; v_call: TRBV7-9
cdr3_aa: ASSSPGGRLTGELF; cdr3_length: 14; v_call: TRBV7-2
cdr3_aa: ASSLLYNEKLF; cdr3_length: 11; v_call: TRBV27
cdr3_aa: ASSFFGVVDTQY; cdr3_length: 12; v_call: TRBV12-3/TRBV12-4
cdr3_aa: ASSSPLKSNYGYT; cdr3_length: 13; v_call: TRBV12-3/TRBV12-4
cdr3_aa: ASSNTGSGTEAF; cdr3_length: 12; v_call: TRBV4-1
cdr3_aa: ASSVGWDGISSPLH; cdr3_length: 14; v_call: TRBV9
cdr3_aa: ASMDGFNEKLF; cdr3_length: 11; v_call: TRBV2
cdr3_aa: ASSAGRDRATYEQY; cdr3_length: 14; v_call: TRBV5-1
cdr3_aa: ASKYKDRQNTEAF; cdr3_length: 13; v_call: TRBV2
cdr3_aa: SAKDRAISGANVLT; cdr3_length: 14; v_call: TRBV20-1
cdr3_aa: ASSVVGTDTQY; cdr3_length: 11; v_call: TRBV9
cdr3_aa: AYGGGSSNQPQH; cdr3_length: 12; v_call: TRBV6-1
cdr3_aa: SVQGGVFTGELF; cdr3_length: 12; v_call: TRBV29-1
cdr3_aa: TSSSTVADTQY; cdr3_length: 11; v_call: TRBV7-2
cdr3_aa: SARAGTNYGYT; cdr3_length: 11; v_call: TRBV20-1
cdr3_aa: ASSRGGAFAEAF; cdr3_length: 12; v_call: TRBV27
cdr3_aa: ASAGLAGWEQY; cdr3_length: 11; v_call: TRBV5-1
cdr3_aa: ASSLDDDEQY; cdr3_length: 10; v_call: TRBV11-2
cdr3_aa: SALSGGGYTDTQY; cdr3_length: 13; v_call: TRBV20-1
cdr3_aa: ASSESARPEAF; cdr3_length: 11; v_call: TRBV6-1
cdr3_aa: ASSPGAGDFEQF; cdr3_length: 12; v_call: TRBV7-7